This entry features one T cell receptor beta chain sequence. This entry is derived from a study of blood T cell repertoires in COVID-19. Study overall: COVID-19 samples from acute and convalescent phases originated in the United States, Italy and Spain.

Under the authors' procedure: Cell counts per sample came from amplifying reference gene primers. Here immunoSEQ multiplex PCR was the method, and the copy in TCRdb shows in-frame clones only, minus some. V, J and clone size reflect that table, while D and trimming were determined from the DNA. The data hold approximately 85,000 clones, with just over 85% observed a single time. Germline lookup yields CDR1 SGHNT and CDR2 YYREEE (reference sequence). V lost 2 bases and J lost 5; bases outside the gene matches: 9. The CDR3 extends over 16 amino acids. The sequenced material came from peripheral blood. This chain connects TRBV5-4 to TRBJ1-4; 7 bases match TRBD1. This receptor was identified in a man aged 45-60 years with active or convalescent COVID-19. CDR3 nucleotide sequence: TGTGCCAGCAGCTTCAGACCGGGACAGCCAAATGAAAAACTGTTTTTT. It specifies CASSFRPGQPNEKLFF.